This paragraph covers one T cell receptor beta chain sequence. The primer mix had 60 Vbeta and 13 Jbeta primers. Repertoires were generated with immunoSEQ multiplex PCR, while TCRdb's copy carries only in-frame clones and drops some. The repertoire includes some 220,000 clones, 80% to 90% of them detected once, and approximately 0.24% sits in the top ten. The data belong to a study of cytomegalovirus exposure and HLA in healthy donors. The germline gives CDR1 LNHDA, CDR2 SQIVND (reference sequence). V shed 3 bases and J 5 bases; nucleotides not matched to a gene: 4. The CDR3 spans 14 residues. The donors gave bone marrow, and they were healthy.

The sample consisted of PBMCs. This TCR derives from a girl aged 2 to 10 in good health and CMV-seronegative. The rearrangement joins TRBV19 to TRBJ2-3; 8 bases line up with TRBD1. The CDR3 reads CASSIRGQGDTQYF. CDR3 bases: TGTGCCAGTAGTATCAGGGGGCAGGGAGATACGCAGTATTTT.